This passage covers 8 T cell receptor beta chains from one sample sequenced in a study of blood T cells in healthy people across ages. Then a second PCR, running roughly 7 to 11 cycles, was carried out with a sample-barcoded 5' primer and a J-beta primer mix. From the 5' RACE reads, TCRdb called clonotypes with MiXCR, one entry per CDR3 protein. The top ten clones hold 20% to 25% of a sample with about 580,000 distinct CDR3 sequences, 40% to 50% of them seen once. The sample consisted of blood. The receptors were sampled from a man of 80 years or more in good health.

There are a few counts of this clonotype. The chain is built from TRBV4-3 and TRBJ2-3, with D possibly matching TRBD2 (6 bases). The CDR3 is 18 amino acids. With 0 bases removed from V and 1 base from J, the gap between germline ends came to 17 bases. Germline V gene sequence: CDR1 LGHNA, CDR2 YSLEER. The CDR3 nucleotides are TGCGCCAGCAGCCAAGATGGGGGTACGGGGGTCGGCACAGATACGCAGTATTTT. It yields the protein CASSQDGGTGVGTDTQYF.

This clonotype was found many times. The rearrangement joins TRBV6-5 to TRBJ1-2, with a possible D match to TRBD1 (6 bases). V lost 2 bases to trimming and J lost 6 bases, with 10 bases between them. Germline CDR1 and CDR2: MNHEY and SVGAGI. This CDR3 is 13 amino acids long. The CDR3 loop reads CASSYRGGDGYTF. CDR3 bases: TGTGCCAGCAGTTACAGGGGGGGAGATGGCTACACCTTC.

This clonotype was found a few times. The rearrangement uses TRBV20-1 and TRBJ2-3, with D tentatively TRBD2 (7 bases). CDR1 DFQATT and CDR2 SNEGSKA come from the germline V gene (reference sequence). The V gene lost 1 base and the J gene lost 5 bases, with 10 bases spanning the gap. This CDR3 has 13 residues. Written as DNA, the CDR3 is TGCAGTGCTAGAGTCGGGGGGCGAGATACGCAGTATTTT. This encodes CSARVGGRDTQYF.

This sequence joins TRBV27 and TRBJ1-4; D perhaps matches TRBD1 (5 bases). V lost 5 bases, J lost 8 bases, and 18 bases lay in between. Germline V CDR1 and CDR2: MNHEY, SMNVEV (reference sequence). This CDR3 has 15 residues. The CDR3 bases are TGTGCCAGCAGTACCCTCGCAGGGATAAAAGAAAAACTGTTTTTT. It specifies CASSTLAGIKEKLFF.

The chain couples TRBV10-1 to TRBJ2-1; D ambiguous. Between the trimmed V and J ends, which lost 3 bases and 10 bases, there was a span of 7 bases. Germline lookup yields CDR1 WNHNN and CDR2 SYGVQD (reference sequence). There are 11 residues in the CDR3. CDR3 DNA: TGCGCCAGCAGTGAATCCCACGAGCAGTTCTTC. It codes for CASSESHEQFF.

The CDR3 DNA follows: TGCGCCAGCAGCCCCCTGAGGTCCCCAGATACGCAGTATTTT. It codes for CASSPLRSPDTQYF. The chain carries TRBV5-1 and TRBJ2-3; D ambiguous. V was cut by 4 bases and J by 4 bases, with 13 bases left in between. The CDR3 runs 14 residues. In germline, CDR1 is SGHRS, CDR2 YFSETQ. Supplemented by reference TRBV5-1 and TRBJ2-3, the full variable domain reads KAGVTQTPRYLIKTRGQQVTLSCSPISGHRSVSWYQQTPGQGLQFLFEYFSETQRNKGNFPGRFSGRQFSNSRSEMNVSTLELGDSALYLCASSPLRSPDTQYFGPGTRLTVL.

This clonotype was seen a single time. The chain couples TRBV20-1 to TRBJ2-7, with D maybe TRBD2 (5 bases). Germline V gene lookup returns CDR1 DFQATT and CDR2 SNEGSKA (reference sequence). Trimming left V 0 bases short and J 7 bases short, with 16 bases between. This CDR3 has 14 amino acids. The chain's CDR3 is CSARDPSSDNEQYF. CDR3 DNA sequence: TGCAGTGCTAGAGATCCGAGTAGCGACAATGAGCAGTACTTC.

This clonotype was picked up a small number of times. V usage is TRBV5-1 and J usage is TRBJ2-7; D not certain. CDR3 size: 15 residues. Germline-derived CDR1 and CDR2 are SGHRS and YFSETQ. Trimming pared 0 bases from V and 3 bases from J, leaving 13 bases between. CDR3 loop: CASSLGLTLSYEQYF. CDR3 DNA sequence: TGCGCCAGCAGCTTGGGTCTAACACTTAGCTACGAGCAGTACTTC. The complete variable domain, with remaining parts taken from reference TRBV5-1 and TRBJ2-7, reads KAGVTQTPRYLIKTRGQQVTLSCSPISGHRSVSWYQQTPGQGLQFLFEYFSETQRNKGNFPGRFSGRQFSNSRSEMNVSTLELGDSALYLCASSLGLTLSYEQYFGPGTRLTVT.